This T cell receptor (beta chain) was profiled in a study of Ad26.COV2.S vaccination and SARS-CoV-2 variants (dated by TCRdb to the early 2020s). Describing the broader study: Vaccine-arm donors were drawn from COV1001, a multicentre, randomized, double-blind, placebo-controlled phase I-IIa trial of Ad26.COV2.S in healthy adults. Ad26.COV2.S was given intramuscularly at 5x10^10 or 1x10^11 viral particles, as a single shot or as two shots 56 days apart. TCRbeta repertoire sequencing was used to assess the specificity and breadth of SARS-CoV-2-reactive T cell receptors after Ad26.COV2.S vaccination. A total of around 32 samples were included in the TCR-sequenced set, comprising roughly 19 Ad26.COV2.S vaccine recipients, 5 placebo recipients and 8 SARS-CoV-2 convalescent individuals. Trial participants were randomized into five groups of five, in which low-dose or high-dose Ad26.COV2.S was given once or twice, or placebo was given on both occasions. Blinding of investigators to trial group allocation was maintained during experiments and outcome assessment.

What the treatment or condition label conveys for this sample: roughly 19 received Ad26.COV2.S at low or high dose, single or two shots; a few received placebo; per-sample allocation not given. Repertoires of vaccine and placebo recipients were sequenced from samples taken on day 63 after the first injection. Between 29 July and 7 August 2020, Cohort 1b enrolled about two dozen adults aged 18-55 years at one site in Boston, USA. Ad26.COV2.S was a replication-incompetent adenovirus type 26 vector expressing a prefusion-stabilized SARS-CoV-2 spike protein from the original Wuhan strain. Trimming at the junction amounts to 1 base on V and 7 bases on J, and the germline ends lie 17 bases apart. Measured from the cysteine to the phenylalanine, the CDR3 is 16 residues long. The DNA shown is the 48-base CDR3, in frame from base 1. CDR1 and CDR2, looked up from the germline V gene (reference sequence), are SEHNR and FQNEAQ.

The immunoSEQ Assay was the method used to sequence TCRbeta CDR3 regions. After extraction, genomic DNA underwent amplification by bias-controlled multiplex PCR, followed by high-throughput sequencing. In the authors' own workflow: To quantify the absolute abundance of every unique TCRbeta CDR3 region, sequences were collapsed and filtered. T cell fraction was estimated by normalizing TCRbeta template counts to usable DNA, which was measured by amplifying reference genes present in all nucleated cells. Repertoire TCRs were annotated as SARS-CoV-2-specific by exact matching of V gene, CDR3 amino acid sequence and J gene to a known reactive TCR set. The reference SARS-CoV-2 TCR set was derived from MIRA and filtered for enrichment in COVID-19-positive ImmuneCODE repertoires, a step that removed public or cross-reactive TCRs. Using the MIRA antigens, annotated TCRs were further analysed by specific ORF or by position within an ORF. Breadth was defined as the number of annotated unique rearrangements divided by the total number of unique productive rearrangements, and depth was defined as the summed frequency of the annotated unique rearrangements. Group comparisons of TCR breadth used two-sided Wilcoxon rank-sum tests. What TCRdb holds here is the immuneACCESS table cut down to in-frame rearrangements. Part of the clones is not present; checked against another copy, under half of the missing clones reflect an unresolved V gene, and the others are unexplained. From that table come the V and J calls and clone size; the DNA was used to work out D and trimming. Here the sample has about 680,000 clones; about 90% occur a single time. The leading ten clones occupy approximately 1.5% of the sample.

The study at large found these results: Vaccine and placebo recipients had similar non-spike TCR breadth, a finding consistent with the vaccine containing only spike. According to the authors, total T cell responses may have been underestimated by the TCR breadth and depth analyses. The study was not powered for comparison of responses between vaccine doses or regimens. After vaccination, substantial breadth of spike-specific CD8+ and CD4+ T cell responses was reported. Ad26.COV2.S recipients had higher spike-specific TCR breadth than placebo recipients (P = 0.0014).

For this clone: It lacks a known antigen. Per-nucleotide qualities are absent, and no much larger clonotype sits a single base away.

The sequence was collected from a person between 18 and 59 years old who received the Ad26.COV2.S COVID-19 vaccine or a placebo. The input for sequencing was peripheral blood, taken in a trial of Ad26.COV2.S vaccine versus placebo. Rearrangement joined TRBV7-9 to TRBJ2-1, with no reliable assignment of the D segment. In nucleotide form, the sequence is TGTGCCAGCAGCTTAGACCGGGTCCTCCGGGTGAATGAGCAGTTCTTC. This codes for CASSLDRVLRVNEQFF.